One sample yielded the 16 T cell receptor beta chains listed below, sequenced in a study of T cells in Graves' hyperthyroidism and ophthalmopathy. Authors of the study amplified TCR beta CDR3 regions from RNA transcripts. The HTBI primer set served for first-round RT-PCR of the TCR CDR3. TCRdb analysed the multiplex PCR reads with MiXCR anew, one entry per CDR3 protein. There are 200,000 or so distinct CDR3 sequences in the sample; around 17% occur only once, and 40% to 65% lies in the top ten. Sequences were obtained from blood. The receptors were gathered from a woman aged 50 to 60 with Graves' hyperthyroidism.

DNA for the CDR3: TGTGCCAGTAGTATACGGACAGGCAGCTCTGGAAACACCATATATTTT. Translation gives CASSIRTGSSGNTIYF. This chain connects TRBV19 to TRBJ1-3, with 7 bases fitting TRBD1. The length of the CDR3 is 16 residues. J lost 0 bases, V lost 2 bases, and 4 bases had no gene match. Germline V gene lookup returns CDR1 LNHDA and CDR2 SQIVND (reference sequence).

This clonotype was counted ten times or more. The chain links TRBV12-3 or TRBV12-4 to TRBJ2-2, with D possibly matching TRBD2 (6 bases). The CDR3 extends over 16 amino acids. Trimming took off 2 bases at V and 0 bases at J, with 10 bases between the two ends. CDR3 loop: CASSLSGTPNTGELFF. DNA of the CDR3: TGTGCCAGCAGTTTATCGGGGACTCCGAACACCGGGGAGCTGTTTTTT.

This clonotype was seen ten or more times. V and J are TRBV14 and TRBJ2-3; TRBD2 aligns across 12 bases. Losses at the gene ends were 1 base for V and 5 bases for J; bases not matched to a gene: 7. From germline, CDR1 is SGHDN and CDR2 FVKESK. This CDR3 has 17 amino acids. In DNA, the CDR3 is TGTGCCAGCAGCCAAGGACTAGCGGGAGTCAGGAGAGATACGCAGTATTTT. Protein product: CASSQGLAGVRRDTQYF.

This clonotype has a count of ten or more. This chain connects TRBV7-9 to TRBJ2-1; the match to TRBD2 covers 9 bases. The CDR3 is 15 amino acids. The germline gives CDR1 SEHNR, CDR2 FQNEAQ (reference sequence). V shed 1 base and J 9 bases; nucleotides not matched to a gene: 7. CDR3 DNA sequence: TGTGCCAGCAGCTTAGTCGGGACTAGCAATCCTGAGCAGTTCTTC. Protein product: CASSLVGTSNPEQFF.

This clonotype was detected a few times. The gene calls are TRBV7-2 and TRBJ2-1; 7 bases are shared with TRBD2. The CDR3 is 15 amino acids. V lost 11 bases to trimming and J lost 0 bases; unmatched junction nucleotides: 10. From germline, CDR1 is SGHTA and CDR2 FQGNSA. The CDR3 sequence: CACRGGSSSYNEQFF. CDR3 coding DNA: TGTGCCTGCCGGGGCGGGAGTTCCTCCTACAATGAGCAGTTCTTC.

This clonotype was counted at least ten times. The CDR3 nucleotides are TGTGCCAGTAGTATGGCGGGAGCCTTCTACGAGCAGTACTTC. It codes for CASSMAGAFYEQYF. This sequence joins TRBV19 and TRBJ2-7; 7 nucleotides agree with TRBD2. Per the germline V gene, CDR1 is LNHDA and CDR2 is SQIVND (reference sequence). V trimming: 3 bases; J trimming: 3 bases; junction bases outside the gene matches: 5. The CDR3 length is 14 residues.

This clonotype was recorded at least ten times. The J gene is TRBJ2-4, the V gene TRBV27; 9 bases match TRBD2. V trimming: 5 bases; J trimming: 8 bases; junction bases outside the gene matches: 7. CDR3 length: 14 residues. Per germline, CDR1 MNHEY and CDR2 SMNVEV (reference sequence). CDR3 sequence (DNA): TGTGCCAGCAGTCCACTCGGCGGGGGGGACATTCAGTACTTC. It yields the protein CASSPLGGGDIQYF.

At least ten counts were recorded for this clonotype. The gene calls are TRBV14 and TRBJ2-5; 8 positions agree with TRBD1. This CDR3 comprises 15 residues. The J segment lost 5 bases and the V segment lost 3 bases, leaving 8 bases of the junction unmatched. Germline V CDR1 and CDR2: SGHDN, FVKESK. CDR3 nucleotide sequence: TGTGCCAGCAGCCAGGACCTTCAGGGGGCTGAGACCCAGTACTTC. Its translation: CASSQDLQGAETQYF. Variable domain in full (rest from reference TRBV14 and TRBJ2-5): EAGVTQFPSHSVIEKGQTVTLRCDPISGHDNLYWYRRVMGKEIKFLLHFVKESKQDESGMPNNRFLAERTGGTYSTLKVQPAELEDSGVYFCASSQDLQGAETQYFGPGTRLLVL.

This clonotype was observed at least ten times. The J gene is TRBJ1-1, the V gene TRBV27; D might be TRBD1 (6 bases). CDR3 length: 15 amino acids. V lost 6 bases, J lost 3 bases, and 17 bases lay in between. In germline, CDR1 is MNHEY, CDR2 SMNVEV (reference sequence). The DNA of the CDR3 is TGTGCCAGCAGACCTTTCGGGGGGCTAGACACTGAAGCTTTCTTT. The encoded protein is CASRPFGGLDTEAFF.

This chain uses TRBV12-3 or TRBV12-4 with TRBJ2-5; 7 positions match TRBD2. V shed 3 bases and J 5 bases; nucleotides not matched to a gene: 3. The CDR3 sequence is 13 residues long. This chain's CDR3 is CASSFGGGETQYF. DNA for the CDR3: TGTGCCAGCAGTTTTGGGGGGGGGGAGACCCAGTACTTC.

This chain uses TRBV29-1 with TRBJ1-3; D is unclear. Per germline, CDR1 SQVTM and CDR2 ANQGSEA. The CDR3 consists of 12 residues. V dropped 4 bases and J dropped 0 bases, with 4 bases sitting between them. Here the CDR3 reads CSVGLSGNTIYF. The CDR3, as DNA: TGCAGCGTTGGGCTCTCTGGAAACACCATATATTTT.

This clonotype was counted a few times. V gene TRBV6-1 combines with J gene TRBJ2-7; D possibly corresponds to TRBD2 (5 bases). V gave up 3 bases and J gave up 4 bases, with 19 bases separating them. The CDR3 sequence is 16 residues long. Germline CDR1 reads MNHNS; CDR2 reads SASEGT. Here the CDR3 reads CASSDSPRGIGYEQYF. In nucleotides, the CDR3 is TGTGCCAGCAGTGACTCCCCCAGAGGGATCGGGTACGAGCAGTACTTC.

This clonotype was seen only once. The V gene is TRBV7-9, the J gene TRBJ2-1; 14 bases align to TRBD2. Trimming removed 11 bases from V and 2 bases from J; junction bases left unmatched: 14. Germline V gene data show CDR1 as SEHNR and CDR2 as FQNEAQ (reference sequence). This CDR3 comprises 18 residues. The CDR3: CAWSARTSGRSPYNEQFF. The CDR3 DNA is TGTGCCTGGAGTGCACGGACTAGCGGGAGGAGTCCCTACAATGAGCAGTTCTTC. Filled out from reference TRBV7-9 and TRBJ2-1, the complete variable domain reads DTGVSQNPRHKITKRGQNVTFRCDPISEHNRLYWYRQTLGQGPEFLTYFQNEAQLEKSRLLSDRFSAERPKGSFSTLEIQRTEQGDSAMYLCAWSARTSGRSPYNEQFFGPGTRLTVL.

V gene TRBV27 combines with J gene TRBJ1-6; no clear D gene. Per the germline V gene, CDR1 is MNHEY and CDR2 is SMNVEV (reference sequence). This CDR3 region has 12 residues. Trimming cost V 3 bases and J 4 bases, with 1 base left between them. CDR3 amino acids: CASSFYNSPLHF. CDR3 nucleotides: TGTGCCAGCAGTTTTTATAATTCACCCCTCCACTTT.

This chain uses TRBV29-1 with TRBJ1-6; weak D call: TRBD1 (6 bases). The CDR3 has 12 residues. Between the trimmed V and J ends, which lost 5 bases and 8 bases, there was a span of 10 bases. Germline V gene data show CDR1 as SQVTM and CDR2 as ANQGSEA. The CDR3 DNA sequence: TGCAGCGTTCGGTCAGGGGATTCACCCCTCCACTTT. Translation: CSVRSGDSPLHF.

The chain links TRBV30 to TRBJ2-3; unclear D gene. This CDR3 contains 13 residues. CDR1 is GTSNPN and CDR2 is SVGIG in the germline V gene (reference sequence). Between the trimmed V and J ends, which lost 0 bases and 3 bases, there was a span of 7 bases. CDR3 residues: CAWSVPRTDTQYF. The CDR3 region has the DNA TGTGCCTGGAGTGTACCCCGGACAGATACGCAGTATTTT. Based on the CDR3 plus reference TRBV30 and TRBJ2-3, the full variable domain is SQTIHQWPATLVQPVGSPLSLECTVEGTSNPNLYWYRQAAGRGLQLLFYSVGIGQISSEVPQNLSASRPQDRQFILSSKKLLLSDSGFYLCAWSVPRTDTQYFGPGTRLTVL.